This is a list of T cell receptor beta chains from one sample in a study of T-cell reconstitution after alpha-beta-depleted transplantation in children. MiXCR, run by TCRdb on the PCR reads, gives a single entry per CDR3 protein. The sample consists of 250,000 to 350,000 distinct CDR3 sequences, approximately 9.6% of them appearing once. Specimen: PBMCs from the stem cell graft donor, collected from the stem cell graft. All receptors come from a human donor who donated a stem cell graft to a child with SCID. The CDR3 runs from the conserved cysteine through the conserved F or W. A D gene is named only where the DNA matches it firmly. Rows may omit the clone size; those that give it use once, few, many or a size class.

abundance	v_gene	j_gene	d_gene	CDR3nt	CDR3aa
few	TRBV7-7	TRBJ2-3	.	TGTGCCAGCAGCCCGGGGCTTAGCGCAACAGATACGCAGTATTTT	CASSPGLSATDTQYF
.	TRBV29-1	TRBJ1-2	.	TGCAGCGTCCTCGGGACTGCGGTCGCTGGCTACACCTTC	CSVLGTAVAGYTF
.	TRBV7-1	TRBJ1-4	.	TGTGCCAGCAGCTCTGGTGTCGCGGGGATTAATGAAAAACTGTTTTTT	CASSSGVAGINEKLFF
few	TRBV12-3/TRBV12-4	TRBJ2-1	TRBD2	TGTGCCAGCAGTTTATCCCCAGCGGGGGGGCCGCGGGAGCAGTTCTTC	CASSLSPAGGPREQFF
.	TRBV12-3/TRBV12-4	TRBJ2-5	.	TGTGCCAGCAGTCCACAGGGACCCAAAGAGACCCAGTACTTC	CASSPQGPKETQYF
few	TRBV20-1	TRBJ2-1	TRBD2	TGCAGTGCTAATACTCTACAGCGGGGGGGCCGGAATGAGCAGTTCTTC	CSANTLQRGGRNEQFF
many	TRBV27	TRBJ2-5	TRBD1	TGTGCCAGCACCGATCCCCGGACAGGGGAGGACGAAGAGACCCAGTACTTC	CASTDPRTGEDEETQYF
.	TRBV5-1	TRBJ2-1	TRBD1	TGCGCCAGCAGCTCCCGGGACAGGGGTGAGGAGCAGTTCTTC	CASSSRDRGEEQFF
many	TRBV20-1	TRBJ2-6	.	TGCAGTGCTAGGGGGGGTGGAGGTTCAGGGGCCAACGTCCTGACTTTC	CSARGGGGSGANVLTF
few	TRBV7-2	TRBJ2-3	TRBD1	TGTGCCAGCAGCTCCCCTTTTAGGACAGGTAGAGATACGCAGTATTTT	CASSSPFRTGRDTQYF
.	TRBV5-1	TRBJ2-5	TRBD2	TGCGCCAGCAGCGGGGGACTAGCGGGGACGGAGACCCAGTACTTC	CASSGGLAGTETQYF
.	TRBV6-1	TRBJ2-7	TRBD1	TGTGCCAGCAGTGCCCCGGGACAGGTCGAGCAGTACTTC	CASSAPGQVEQYF
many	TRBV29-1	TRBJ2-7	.	TGCAGCGTTGTAGGGCACGGAAACTACGAGCAGTACTTC	CSVVGHGNYEQYF
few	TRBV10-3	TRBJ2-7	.	TGTGCCATCAGTGAGTCGACTGAGCAGTACTTC	CAISESTEQYF
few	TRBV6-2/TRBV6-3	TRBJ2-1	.	TGTGCCAGCAGGCGGCCCACCTACAATGAGCAGTTCTTC	CASRRPTYNEQFF
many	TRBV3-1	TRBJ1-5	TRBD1	TGTGCCAGCAGCCAAGGACAGGGGATACAGCCCCAGCATTTT	CASSQGQGIQPQHF
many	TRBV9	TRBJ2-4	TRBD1	TGTGCCAGCAGCGTAACTCCGGGACAGGGAAACATTCAGTACTTC	CASSVTPGQGNIQYF
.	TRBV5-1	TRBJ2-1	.	TGCGCCAGCAGCTCCAACCAAGGGGGATTTTTGGCCAATGAGCAGTTCTTC	CASSSNQGGFLANEQFF
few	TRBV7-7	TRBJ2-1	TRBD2	TGTGCTAGCAGCTTAGATCCTAGCGGCACCTACAATGAGCAGTTCTTC	CASSLDPSGTYNEQFF
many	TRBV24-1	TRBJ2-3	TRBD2	TGTGCCACCAGTGACAGCACTAGCGGGGGGTGGGATACGCAGTATTTT	CATSDSTSGGWDTQYF
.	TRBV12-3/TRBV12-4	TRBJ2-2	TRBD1	TGTGCCAGCAGTTTTGGGACAGGGGTCACCGGGGAGCTGTTTTTT	CASSFGTGVTGELFF
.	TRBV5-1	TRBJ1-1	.	TGCGCCAGCAGCTTAGGGGAGAGCACTGAAGCTTTCTTT	CASSLGESTEAFF
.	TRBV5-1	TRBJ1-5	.	TGCGCCAGCAGCTTGGAGGAGCTCTATAGCAATCAGCCCCAGCATTTT	CASSLEELYSNQPQHF
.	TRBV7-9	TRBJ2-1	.	TGTGCCAGCAGCTCCCAGGGAGGAGATGAGCAGTTCTTC	CASSSQGGDEQFF
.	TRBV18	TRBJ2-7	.	TGTGCCAGCTCACCCCCAACCTATCCGTACGAGCAGTACTTC	CASSPPTYPYEQYF
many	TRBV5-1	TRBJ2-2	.	TGCGCCAGCAGGGTCCAAGACGCCGGGGAGCTGTTTTTT	CASRVQDAGELFF
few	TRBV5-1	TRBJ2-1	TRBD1	TGCGCCAGCGCGGGACAGGGGGCTTTTGGTGGTGAGCAGTTCTTC	CASAGQGAFGGEQFF
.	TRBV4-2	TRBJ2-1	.	TGTGCCAGCAGAACTGAGAGGGACCAGCAGTTCTTC	CASRTERDQQFF
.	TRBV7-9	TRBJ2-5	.	TGTGCCAGCAGCTTAGCCGGACCTTACCTCGGGGAGACCCAGTACTTC	CASSLAGPYLGETQYF
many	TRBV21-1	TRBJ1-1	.	TGTGCCAGCAGCAAAGTTGCCGGGACTGAAGCTTTCTTT	CASSKVAGTEAFF
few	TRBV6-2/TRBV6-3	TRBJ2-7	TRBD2	TGTGCCAGCAGTTACGGGACTAGCCTCGAGCAGTACTTC	CASSYGTSLEQYF
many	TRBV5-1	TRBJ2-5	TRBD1	TGCGCCAGCAGCATACAGGGGCAAGAGACCCAGTACTTC	CASSIQGQETQYF
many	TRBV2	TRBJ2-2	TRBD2	TGTGCCAGCAGTGACCCCGGGGGGGGCAACACCGGGGAGCTGTTTTTT	CASSDPGGGNTGELFF
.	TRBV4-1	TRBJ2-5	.	TGCGCCAGCAGCCTCGTCGAACAGGGAAGTCAAGAGACCCAGTACTTC	CASSLVEQGSQETQYF
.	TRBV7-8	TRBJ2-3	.	TGTGCCAGCAGCTTAGGAGGGGGACGAGGGACAGATACGCAGTATTTT	CASSLGGGRGTDTQYF
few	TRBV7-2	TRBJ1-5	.	TGTGCCAGCAGCTTCGCAGGGGAGATCAATCAGCCCCAGCATTTT	CASSFAGEINQPQHF
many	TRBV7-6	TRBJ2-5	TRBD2	TGTGCCAGCAGCTTATTACCGGGGGGGAAAGAGACCCAGTACTTC	CASSLLPGGKETQYF
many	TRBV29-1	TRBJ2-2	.	TGCAGCGTTGTAACAGGCGACACCGGGGAGCTGTTTTTT	CSVVTGDTGELFF
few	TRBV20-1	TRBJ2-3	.	TGCAGTGCTGCACAGGGAGCCCTCACAGATACGCAGTATTTT	CSAAQGALTDTQYF
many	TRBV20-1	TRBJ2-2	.	TGCAGTGCTACTGAGCGCGGCGGGGAGCTGTTTTTT	CSATERGGELFF
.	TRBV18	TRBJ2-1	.	TGTGCCAGCTCCGCGGGACAGATGAAGTACAATGAGCAGTTCTTC	CASSAGQMKYNEQFF
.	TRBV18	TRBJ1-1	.	TGTGCCAGCTCACCAAAGGGGATGGGAACTGAAGCTTTCTTT	CASSPKGMGTEAFF
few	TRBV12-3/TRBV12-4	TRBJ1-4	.	TGTGCCAGCAGACCGAAAGACAGTCTGTCGCTGTTTTTT	CASRPKDSLSLFF
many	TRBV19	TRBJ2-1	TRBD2	TGTGCCAGTAGAATGACTAGCCTCGATTACAATGAGCAGTTCTTC	CASRMTSLDYNEQFF
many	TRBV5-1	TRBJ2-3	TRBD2	TGCGCCAGCAGCAGGACTAGCCCTAGCACAGATACGCAGTATTTT	CASSRTSPSTDTQYF
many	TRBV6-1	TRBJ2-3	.	TGTGCCAGCAGGGTACAGAGCACTAGCACAGATACGCAGTATTTT	CASRVQSTSTDTQYF
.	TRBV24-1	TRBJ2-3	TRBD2	TGTGCCACCAGTGATCCTGGACTAGCGGGGGGCCAAGATACGCAGTATTTT	CATSDPGLAGGQDTQYF
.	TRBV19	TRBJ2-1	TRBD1	TGTGCCAGTAGTCGCCAGAACAGGGGGGAAAACAATGAGCAGTTCTTC	CASSRQNRGENNEQFF
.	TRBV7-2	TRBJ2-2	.	TGTGCCAGCAGCTTAGCGGGGCTAGCCCCCGGGGAGCTGTTTTTT	CASSLAGLAPGELFF
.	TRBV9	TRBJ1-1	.	TGTGCCAGCACCAAAGACGGGGGGAGGAACACTGAAGCTTTCTTT	CASTKDGGRNTEAFF
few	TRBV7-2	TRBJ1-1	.	TGTGCCAGCAGTCAAAATATGGGGGAAGCTTTCTTT	CASSQNMGEAFF
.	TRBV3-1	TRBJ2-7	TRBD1	TGTGCCAGCAGCCAAGAGGGGACAGGGGGCCGGAGTGAGTACTTC	CASSQEGTGGRSEYF